Each of the 17 T cell receptor beta chains below was sequenced from the same sample in a study of monozygotic twins with inflammatory bowel disease. TCRdb reanalyzed the 5' RACE reads and collapses them to one entry per CDR3 protein, without DNA. This repertoire includes about 150,000 distinct CDR3 sequences. The sequenced sample was blood. These receptors were collected from a human donor with ulcerative colitis or Crohn's disease, or a healthy co-twin of an affected twin (not recorded which).

J is TRBJ2-5 and V is TRBV5-4. Germline V gives CDR1 SGHNT, CDR2 YYREEE (reference sequence). The CDR3 runs 15 residues. CDR3 region: CASSLELGFQETQYF.

The chain couples TRBV10-3 to TRBJ1-6; checking the TCRdb D call of TRBD1 is not possible without DNA. Germline V CDR1 and CDR2: ENHRY, SYGVKD. CDR3 length: 14 amino acids. The CDR3 protein is CAIGKVQGHSPLHF.

V usage is TRBV9 and J usage is TRBJ2-2. The CDR3 covers 13 residues. Germline V gene data show CDR1 as SGDLS and CDR2 as YYNGEE. The CDR3 is CASSVVEIAELFF. The full variable domain, its missing parts supplied by reference TRBV9 and TRBJ2-2, is DSGVTQTPKHLITATGQRVTLRCSPRSGDLSVYWYQQSLDQGLQFLIQYYNGEERAKGNILERFSAQQFPDLHSELNLSSLELGDSALYFCASSVVEIAELFFGEGSRLTVL.

J is TRBJ2-2 and V is TRBV20-1; TCRdb designates TRBD1, a call that cannot be tested without DNA. The CDR3 runs 14 residues. CDR1 and CDR2 from the germline V gene are DFQATT and SNEGSKA (reference sequence). The CDR3 loop reads CSARDRGNTGELFF.

The chain uses TRBV5-1 and TRBJ2-5; the D call of TRBD1 rests on TCRdb alone, since no DNA is present to check it. Germline V gives CDR1 SGHRS, CDR2 YFSETQ. The CDR3 spans 16 residues. CDR3 protein: CASSLEPSGAQETQYF.

The chain joins TRBV12-3 or TRBV12-4 to TRBJ2-1; TCRdb's assignment of TRBD1 cannot be checked, as there is no DNA. The CDR3 contains 14 residues. This chain's CDR3 is CASTPGSSYNEQFF.

J is TRBJ1-1 and V is TRBV7-2. The length of the CDR3 is 13 residues. Germline V gene data show CDR1 as SGHTA and CDR2 as FQGNSA. CDR3 loop: CASSLPVNTEAFF.

The CDR3 sequence is CSPSMGGGGYTF. The chain combines TRBV20-1 with TRBJ1-2. This CDR3 contains 12 residues. Germline V gene lookup returns CDR1 DFQATT and CDR2 SNEGSKA (reference sequence).

This chain links TRBV7-2 with TRBJ1-1; TCRdb proposes TRBD1, but this gene call is untestable without DNA. Germline CDR1 reads SGHTA; CDR2 reads FQGNSA. CDR3 length equals 13 residues. The CDR3 loop is CASSPDTGAEAFF.

The chain is built from TRBV7-2 and TRBJ1-5; there is no DNA to check the TCRdb D call of TRBD1. The CDR3 is 15 amino acids. Germline CDR1 is SGHTA and CDR2 is FQGNSA. The CDR3 region is CASSPHRVSNQPQHF.

CDR3 sequence reads: CSARNGRRFSGANVLTF. The V and J genes are TRBV20-1 and TRBJ2-6; lacking DNA, the TRBD2 call made by TCRdb goes unchecked. CDR3 size: 17 residues. CDR1 and CDR2 (germline): DFQATT, SNEGSKA (reference sequence).

The chain is built from TRBV30 and TRBJ2-5; there is no DNA to check the TCRdb D call of TRBD2. Germline V CDR1 and CDR2: GTSNPN, SVGIG (reference sequence). The CDR3 is 14 residues long. The CDR3 sequence: CAWTSGSSRETQYF.

The chain is built from TRBV28 and TRBJ1-1. Germline values: CDR1 MDHEN, CDR2 SYDVKM. The CDR3 runs 14 residues. Here the CDR3 reads CASSLVEPNTEAFF. Full variable domain (rest looked up from reference TRBV28 and TRBJ1-1): DVKVTQSSRYLVKRTGEKVFLECVQDMDHENMFWYRQDPGLGLRLIYFSYDVKMKEKGDIPEGYSVSREKKERFSLILESASTNQTSMYLCASSLVEPNTEAFFGQGTRLTVV.

The rearrangement uses TRBV10-3 and TRBJ1-6. Per germline, CDR1 ENHRY and CDR2 SYGVKD. CDR3 length equals 12 residues. This CDR3 reads CAIGEGDSPLHF.

CDR3: CASLEGVSNQPQHF. The chain couples TRBV25-1 to TRBJ1-5. Germline CDR1 and CDR2: MGHDK and SYGVNS. The CDR3 runs 14 residues.

The chain combines TRBV29-1 with TRBJ2-1; there is no DNA to check the TCRdb D call of TRBD1. The germline V gene encodes CDR1 SQVTM and CDR2 ANQGSEA. CDR3 length: 15 residues. The CDR3 sequence: CSVEVPGTGDNEQFF.

This sequence joins TRBV3-1 and TRBJ2-7. This CDR3 contains 15 residues. In germline, CDR1 is LGHDT, CDR2 YNNKEL (reference sequence). CDR3 sequence reads: CASSQVVGSSYEQYF.